This TCR beta chain was documented in a study of Graves' ophthalmopathy and Graves' hyperthyroidism. Findings and limits, study-wide: Most expanded thyroid clonotypes above 0.001 frequency also appeared in blood.

From RNA, the CDR3 regions of TCR beta chains were amplified and sequenced. Second-round multiplex PCR came after first-round RT-PCR with HTBI primers. From the multiplex PCR reads, TCRdb called clonotypes with MiXCR, one entry per CDR3 protein. The sample contains some 350,000 distinct CDR3 sequences, approximately 18% of which appear only once. CDR3 length equals 16 residues. Germline V CDR1 and CDR2: SGHAT, FQDESV (reference sequence). Trimming removed 5 bases from V and 7 bases from J, with 23 bases in between. The table lists this clonotype with many counts. The antigen is not known. Sequencing was carried out using peripheral blood. The rearrangement joins TRBV11-1 to TRBJ1-2, with D possibly TRBD1 on 6 matching bases. The source is an adult woman with stable Graves' hyperthyroidism. CDR3 in amino acids: CASSPKGGPHTFGYTF. CDR3 nucleotide sequence: TGTGCCAGCAGCCCCAAGGGGGGCCCCCATACTTTTGGCTACACCTTC.